This record concerns one T cell receptor (beta chain) sequence. Its antigen is unknown. The sample is drawn from a study of T cell responses to AZD1222 COVID-19 vaccine. Findings of the study overall: Donors, mostly white British, included more females; clonal diversity was possibly underestimated.

This CDR3 spans 11 amino acids. CDR1 SGHAT and CDR2 FQNNGV come from the germline V gene. With 7 bases removed from V and 8 bases from J, the gap between germline ends came to 10 bases. Assay: immunoSEQ multiplex PCR; the TCRdb copy retains only in-frame clones and omits some. In the table there are some 60,000 clones, roughly 87% of which are singletons. The clonotype was recovered from an adult who received the AZD1222 COVID-19 vaccine. Sequences were derived from peripheral blood, sampled 28 days after the second AZD1222 dose. The chain links TRBV11-2 to TRBJ2-3; D unresolved. CDR3 protein: CASTDSGTQYF. DNA for the CDR3: TGTGCCAGCACCGATTCGGGTACGCAGTATTTT.